This TCR beta chain is drawn from a study of beta chain features in type 1 diabetes. Study conclusions and caveats: When Type 1 diabetes patients were examined, their TCRB CDR3s proved moderately but significantly shorter in all four CD4+ subsets.

Germline V CDR1 and CDR2: GTSNPN, SVGIG (reference sequence). V lost 8 bases to trimming and J lost 3 bases; unmatched junction nucleotides: 4. The CDR3 runs 12 residues. This clone showed up just a few times. Its target is not known. As every portion of the isolated RNA was reverse transcribed, the sequencing read expressed TCRB transcripts. Produced via immunoSEQ multiplex PCR; TCRdb's table is partial and in-frame only. The sample records roughly 260,000 clones, just over 20% being singletons. The material sequenced was naive CD4+ T cells from blood. This clonotype was sampled from a woman in her thirties or forties with type 1 diabetes. The chain recombines TRBV30 with TRBJ2-1; TRBD2 matches at 7 bases. The CDR3 region is CARDYLYNEQFF. The CDR3 bases are TGTGCCCGGGACTACCTCTACAATGAGCAGTTCTTC.